The rows below give T cell receptor beta chains drawn from one sample of a study of CD8 T cells in ankylosing spondylitis. TCRdb reanalysed the 5' RACE reads using MiXCR and keeps one entry per CDR3 protein. The sample lists roughly 120,000 distinct CDR3 sequences, about 6.4% seen once, with over 9% in the top ten. The specimen was blood, either unsorted or a sorted T cell fraction (not recorded which). Receptors originate from a male donor with ankylosing spondylitis or in good health (not recorded which). The CDR3 runs from the conserved cysteine through the conserved F or W.

TRBJ2-2,TRBV7-9,CACYSSGSLGELFF
TRBJ2-1,TRBV28,CASSPYGGEQFF
TRBJ2-7,TRBV27,CASRGQPGQAAYEQYF
TRBJ2-3,TRBV5-1,CASRGLDTQYF
TRBJ2-1,TRBV10-3,CAITDPYNEQFF
TRBJ1-1,TRBV29-1,CSIPEGGGRGAFF
TRBJ2-2,TRBV7-2,CASSLDQSGELFF
TRBJ2-1,TRBV28,CASSPPLAGSGNEQFF
TRBJ1-1,TRBV20-1,CSARELRGTEAFF
TRBJ2-3,TRBV4-3,CASSQFSGRSPDTQYF
TRBJ2-1,TRBV7-3,CASSLSRGGNEQFF
TRBJ2-1,TRBV3-1,CASSPSRGDYNEQFF
TRBJ1-5,TRBV6-1,CASSSREGQPQHF
TRBJ1-1,TRBV29-1,CSVEDTGGDTEAFF
TRBJ2-5,TRBV12-3/TRBV12-4,CASSFPPLSREGGEETQYF
TRBJ2-3,TRBV7-7,CASSLTGQGTQYF
TRBJ2-2,TRBV28,CATQWTGNTGELFF
TRBJ1-1,TRBV5-1,CASSGGPGNTEAFF
TRBJ2-5,TRBV28,CASRGTSGYETQYF
TRBJ1-6,TRBV20-1,CSARFQDYNSPLHF
TRBJ1-2,TRBV3-1,CASSQSRGYSYGYTF
TRBJ2-3,TRBV29-1,CSGAAGTGVTDTQYF
TRBJ2-7,TRBV20-1,CSARAGTSFYEQYF
TRBJ2-5,TRBV5-1,CASSSRRTETQYF
TRBJ1-5,TRBV7-6,CASSLTMGKGRNQPQHF
TRBJ2-5,TRBV5-6,CASSTGFGTQETQYF
TRBJ1-1,TRBV20-1,CSARGPGTGRFRAEAFF
TRBJ2-7,TRBV18,CASSSDRGTSYEQYF
TRBJ2-1,TRBV20-1,CSAREGVSYNEQFF
TRBJ2-3,TRBV12-3/TRBV12-4,CASSLARRTSGVKDTQYF
TRBJ2-2,TRBV9,CASSFTLAENTGELFF
TRBJ1-2,TRBV7-2,CASSPSHLANYGYTF
TRBJ2-2,TRBV7-3,CASSLRSGGNTGELFF
TRBJ1-3,TRBV5-1,CASSLDSRGSGNTIYF
TRBJ2-5,TRBV7-3,CASSPKGLAFIETQYF
TRBJ1-4,TRBV7-2,CASSLASEKLFF
TRBJ2-7,TRBV7-9,CASSSRLAGAEQYF
TRBJ2-7,TRBV11-2,CASSLDRRGYEQYF
TRBJ2-4,TRBV5-1,CASSLNGNIQYF
TRBJ1-2,TRBV5-1,CASSLEQSYGYTF
TRBJ1-1,TRBV10-3,CAISEPNGGTEAFF
TRBJ1-2,TRBV29-1,CSVDTGEGNYGYTF
TRBJ1-4,TRBV5-1,CASSLAPSVGVHEKLFF
TRBJ2-3,TRBV7-2,CASSAKGTSSFTDTQYF
TRBJ2-1,TRBV20-1,CSARDPSGRWGEQFF
TRBJ2-1,TRBV7-2,CASRRSGSSYNEQFF
TRBJ1-1,TRBV29-1,CSSDRVANTEAFF
TRBJ1-2,TRBV12-3/TRBV12-4,CASSLTYGYTF
TRBJ2-7,TRBV20-1,CSAFGTSGEPGSSYEQYF
TRBJ2-3,TRBV20-1,CSARASVGTDTQYF
TRBJ2-7,TRBV12-3/TRBV12-4,CASSLGAGYYEQYF
TRBJ2-3,TRBV20-1,CSAAPRSTDTQYF
TRBJ2-1,TRBV15,CATGPPTSGRFNEQFF
TRBJ2-7,TRBV18,CASSPVSDRRDYEQYF
TRBJ1-5,TRBV7-2,CASSSSRDQPQHF